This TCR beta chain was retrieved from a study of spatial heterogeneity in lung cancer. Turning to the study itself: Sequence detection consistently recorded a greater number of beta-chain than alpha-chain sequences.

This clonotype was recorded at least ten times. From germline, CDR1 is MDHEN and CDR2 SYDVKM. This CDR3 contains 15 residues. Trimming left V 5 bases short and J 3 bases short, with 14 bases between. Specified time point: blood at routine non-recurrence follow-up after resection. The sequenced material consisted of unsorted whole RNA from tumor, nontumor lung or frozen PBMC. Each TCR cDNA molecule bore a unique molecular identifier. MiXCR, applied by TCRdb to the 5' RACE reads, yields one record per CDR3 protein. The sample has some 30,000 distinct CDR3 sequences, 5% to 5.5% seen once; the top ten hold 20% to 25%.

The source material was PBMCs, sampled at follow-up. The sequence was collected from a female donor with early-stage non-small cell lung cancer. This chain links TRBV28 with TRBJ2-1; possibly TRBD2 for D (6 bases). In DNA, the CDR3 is TGTGCCAGCAGTATGGGACTTCCGAGCTACAATGAGCAGTTCTTC. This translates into CASSMGLPSYNEQFF.